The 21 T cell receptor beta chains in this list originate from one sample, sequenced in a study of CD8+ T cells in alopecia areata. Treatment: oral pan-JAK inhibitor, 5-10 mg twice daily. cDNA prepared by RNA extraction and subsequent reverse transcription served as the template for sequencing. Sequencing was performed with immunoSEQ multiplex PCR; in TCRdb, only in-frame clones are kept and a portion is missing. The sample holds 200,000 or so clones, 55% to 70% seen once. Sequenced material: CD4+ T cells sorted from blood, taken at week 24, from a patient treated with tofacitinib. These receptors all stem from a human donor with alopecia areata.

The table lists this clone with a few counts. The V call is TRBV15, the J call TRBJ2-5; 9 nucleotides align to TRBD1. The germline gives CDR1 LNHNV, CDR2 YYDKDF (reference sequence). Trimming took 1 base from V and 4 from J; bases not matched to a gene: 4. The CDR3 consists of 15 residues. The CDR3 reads CATSRGTGAAETQYF. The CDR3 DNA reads TGTGCCACCAGCAGAGGGACAGGGGCGGCAGAGACCCAGTACTTC.

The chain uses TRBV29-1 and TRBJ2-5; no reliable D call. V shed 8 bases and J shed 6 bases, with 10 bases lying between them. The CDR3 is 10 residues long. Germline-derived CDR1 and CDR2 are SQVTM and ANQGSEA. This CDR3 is CSTLGQTQYF. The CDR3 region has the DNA TGCAGCACCCTAGGGCAGACCCAGTACTTC.

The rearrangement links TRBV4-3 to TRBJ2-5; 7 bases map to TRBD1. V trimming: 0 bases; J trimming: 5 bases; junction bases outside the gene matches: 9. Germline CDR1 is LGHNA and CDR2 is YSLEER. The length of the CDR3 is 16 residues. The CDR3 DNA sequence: TGCGCCAGCAGCCAAGATAGGGCAGGGGGTTTGGAGACCCAGTACTTC. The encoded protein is CASSQDRAGGLETQYF.

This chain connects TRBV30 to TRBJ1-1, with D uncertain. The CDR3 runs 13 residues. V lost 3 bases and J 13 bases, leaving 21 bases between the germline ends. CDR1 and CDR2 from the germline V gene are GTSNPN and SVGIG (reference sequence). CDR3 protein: CAWRREFLTSVFF. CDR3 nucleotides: TGTGCCTGGAGAAGAGAGTTTCTAACGAGCGTTTTCTTT.

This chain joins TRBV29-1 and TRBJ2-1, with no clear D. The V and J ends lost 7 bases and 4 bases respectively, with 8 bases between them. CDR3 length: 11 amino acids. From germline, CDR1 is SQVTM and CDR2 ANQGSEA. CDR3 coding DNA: TGCAGCGACTCCCAGTACAATGAGCAGTTCTTC. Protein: CSDSQYNEQFF.

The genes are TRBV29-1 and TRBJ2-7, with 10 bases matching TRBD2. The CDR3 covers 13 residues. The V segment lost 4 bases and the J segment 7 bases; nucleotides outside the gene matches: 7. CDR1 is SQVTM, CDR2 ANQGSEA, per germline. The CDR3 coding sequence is TGCAGCGTTGTCCTAGCGGGAGTGGGAGAGCAGTACTTC. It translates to CSVVLAGVGEQYF.

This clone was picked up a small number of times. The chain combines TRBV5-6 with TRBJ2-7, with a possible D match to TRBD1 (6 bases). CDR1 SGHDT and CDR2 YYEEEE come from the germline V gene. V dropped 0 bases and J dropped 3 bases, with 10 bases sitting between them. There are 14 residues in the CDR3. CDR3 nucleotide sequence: TGTGCCAGCAGCTTGGTTGGCAGGGGCTACGAGCAGTACTTC. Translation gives CASSLVGRGYEQYF.

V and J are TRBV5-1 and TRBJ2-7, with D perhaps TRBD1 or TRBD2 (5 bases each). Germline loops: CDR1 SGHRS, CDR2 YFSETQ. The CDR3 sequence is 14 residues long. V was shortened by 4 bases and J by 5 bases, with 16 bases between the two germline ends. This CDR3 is CASSVGTAGDEQYF. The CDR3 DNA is TGCGCCAGCAGCGTCGGGACGGCTGGGGACGAGCAGTACTTC.

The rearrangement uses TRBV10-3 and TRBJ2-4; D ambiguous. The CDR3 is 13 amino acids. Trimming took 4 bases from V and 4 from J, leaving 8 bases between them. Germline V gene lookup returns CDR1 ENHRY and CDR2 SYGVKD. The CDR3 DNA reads TGTGCCATCAGTGGAGGCACAAAAAACATTCAGTACTTC. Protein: CAISGGTKNIQYF.

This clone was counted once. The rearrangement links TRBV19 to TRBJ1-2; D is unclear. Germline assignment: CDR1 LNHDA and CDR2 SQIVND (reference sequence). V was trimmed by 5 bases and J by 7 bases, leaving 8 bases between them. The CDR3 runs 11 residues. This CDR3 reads CASSQAFGYTF. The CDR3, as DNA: TGTGCCAGTAGTCAGGCCTTTGGCTACACCTTC.

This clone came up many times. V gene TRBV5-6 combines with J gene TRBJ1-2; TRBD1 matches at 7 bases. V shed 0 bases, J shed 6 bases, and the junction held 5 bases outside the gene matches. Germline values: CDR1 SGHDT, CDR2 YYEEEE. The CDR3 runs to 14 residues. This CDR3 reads CASSLARQGHGYTF. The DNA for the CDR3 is TGTGCCAGCAGCTTGGCCCGACAGGGCCATGGCTACACCTTC.

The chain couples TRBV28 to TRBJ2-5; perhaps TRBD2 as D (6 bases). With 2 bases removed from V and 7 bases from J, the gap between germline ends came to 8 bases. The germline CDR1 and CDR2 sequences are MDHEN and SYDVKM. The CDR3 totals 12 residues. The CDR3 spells CASSLKGGTQYF. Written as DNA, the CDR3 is TGTGCCAGCAGTTTAAAGGGAGGGACCCAGTACTTC. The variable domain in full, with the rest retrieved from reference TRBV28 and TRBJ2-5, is DVKVTQSSRYLVKRTGEKVFLECVQDMDHENMFWYRQDPGLGLRLIYFSYDVKMKEKGDIPEGYSVSREKKERFSLILESASTNQTSMYLCASSLKGGTQYFGPGTRLLVL.

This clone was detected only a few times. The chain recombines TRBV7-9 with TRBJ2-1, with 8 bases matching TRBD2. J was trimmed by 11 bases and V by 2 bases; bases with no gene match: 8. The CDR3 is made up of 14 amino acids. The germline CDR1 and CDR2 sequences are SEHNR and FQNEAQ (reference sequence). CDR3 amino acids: CASSLSSGTLKQFF. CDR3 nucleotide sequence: TGTGCCAGCAGCTTAAGTAGCGGGACCTTAAAGCAGTTCTTC.

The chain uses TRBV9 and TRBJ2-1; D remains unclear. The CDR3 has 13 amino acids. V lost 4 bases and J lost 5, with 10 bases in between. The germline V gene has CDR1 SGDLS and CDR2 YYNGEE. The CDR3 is CASSPRQDNEQFF. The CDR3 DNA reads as TGTGCCAGCAGCCCCCGGCAGGACAATGAGCAGTTCTTC. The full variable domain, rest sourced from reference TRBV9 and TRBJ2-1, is DSGVTQTPKHLITATGQRVTLRCSPRSGDLSVYWYQQSLDQGLQFLIQYYNGEERAKGNILERFSAQQFPDLHSELNLSSLELGDSALYFCASSPRQDNEQFFGPGTRLTVL.

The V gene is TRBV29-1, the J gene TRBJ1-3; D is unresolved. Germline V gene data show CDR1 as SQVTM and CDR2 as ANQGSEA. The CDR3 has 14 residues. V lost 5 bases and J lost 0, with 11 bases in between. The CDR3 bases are TGCAGCGTTATAGACGGATTCTCTGGAAACACCATATATTTT. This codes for CSVIDGFSGNTIYF. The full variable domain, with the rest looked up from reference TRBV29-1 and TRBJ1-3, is SAVISQKPSRDICQRGTSLTIQCQVDSQVTMMFWYRQQPGQSLTLIATANQGSEATYESGFVIDKFPISRPNLTFSTLTVSNMSPEDSSIYLCSVIDGFSGNTIYFGEGSWLTVV.

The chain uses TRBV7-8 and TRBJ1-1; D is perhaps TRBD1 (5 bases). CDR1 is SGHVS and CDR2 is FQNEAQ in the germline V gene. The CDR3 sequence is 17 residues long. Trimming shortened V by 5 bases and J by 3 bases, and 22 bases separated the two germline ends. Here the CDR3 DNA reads TGTGCCAGCAGCCCCCCAAAGGGGAGGGTCCGGGACACTGAAGCTTTCTTT. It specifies CASSPPKGRVRDTEAFF.

This CDR3 reads CASSQDPGRGGNQPQHF. The CDR3 nucleotides are TGCGCCAGCAGCCAAGATCCAGGGAGAGGAGGCAATCAGCCCCAGCATTTT. This chain uses TRBV4-1 with TRBJ1-5; D perhaps matches TRBD1 (5 bases). This CDR3 has 17 amino acids. The V and J ends lost 0 bases and 2 bases respectively, with 14 bases between them. Germline V lookup: CDR1 MGHRA, CDR2 YSYEKL.

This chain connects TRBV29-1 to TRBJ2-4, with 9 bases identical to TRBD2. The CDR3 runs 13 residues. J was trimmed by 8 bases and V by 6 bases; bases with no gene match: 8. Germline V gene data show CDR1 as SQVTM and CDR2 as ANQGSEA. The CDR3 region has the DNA TGCAGCGTCCCTAGCGGGGTCGCGGACATTCAGTACTTC. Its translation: CSVPSGVADIQYF.

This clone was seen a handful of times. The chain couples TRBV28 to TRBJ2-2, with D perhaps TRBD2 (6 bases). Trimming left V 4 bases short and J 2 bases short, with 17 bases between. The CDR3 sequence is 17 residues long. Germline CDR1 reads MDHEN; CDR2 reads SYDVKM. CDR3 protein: CASSYPARDFNTGELFF. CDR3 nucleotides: TGTGCCAGCAGTTATCCTGCCAGGGACTTTAACACCGGGGAGCTGTTTTTT. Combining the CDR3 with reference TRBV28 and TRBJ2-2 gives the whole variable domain DVKVTQSSRYLVKRTGEKVFLECVQDMDHENMFWYRQDPGLGLRLIYFSYDVKMKEKGDIPEGYSVSREKKERFSLILESASTNQTSMYLCASSYPARDFNTGELFFGEGSRLTVL.

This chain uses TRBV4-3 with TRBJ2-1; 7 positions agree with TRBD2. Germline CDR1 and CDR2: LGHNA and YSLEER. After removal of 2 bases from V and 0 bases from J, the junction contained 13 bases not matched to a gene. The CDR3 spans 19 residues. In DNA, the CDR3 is TGCGCCAGCAGCCAATGGAATGGCCCGCGGGGGAGCTCCTACAATGAGCAGTTCTTC. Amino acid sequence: CASSQWNGPRGSSYNEQFF.

The CDR3 loop is CASSLAAQGGDGYTF. DNA of the CDR3: TGTGCCAGCAGCTTAGCGGCGCAGGGCGGGGATGGCTACACCTTC. The V and J genes are TRBV7-2 and TRBJ1-2, with a tentative D call TRBD1 (5 bases). V was trimmed by 0 bases and J by 6 bases, leaving 14 bases between them. The CDR3 runs 15 residues. CDR1 is SGHTA and CDR2 is FQGNSA in the germline V gene.